The 14 T cell receptor beta chains given below trace back to one sample, sequenced in a study of blood T cell repertoires in COVID-19. This table comes from immunoSEQ multiplex PCR, and its TCRdb copy is limited to in-frame clones, with some not included. The sample has approximately 150,000 clones; roughly 89% are singletons. The sequenced material came from peripheral blood. The receptors derive from a human donor in a cohort sampled during active COVID-19.

The chain combines TRBV7-9 with TRBJ1-4; 8 nucleotides match TRBD1. V shed 4 bases and J 8 bases; nucleotides not matched to a gene: 18. CDR3 size: 18 residues. The germline V gene encodes CDR1 SEHNR and CDR2 FQNEAQ (reference sequence). The CDR3 sequence: CASSSPTQQTGAREKLFF. The CDR3 DNA reads TGTGCCAGCAGCTCACCAACCCAACAGACAGGGGCGAGGGAAAAACTGTTTTTT.

V usage is TRBV2 and J usage is TRBJ2-1, with a tentative D call TRBD1 (6 bases). This CDR3 comprises 13 residues. Germline CDR1 reads SNHLY; CDR2 reads FYNNEI. Trimming stripped 6 bases from V and 4 bases from J, with 10 bases between. The CDR3: CASSPTGYNEQFF. The CDR3 region has the DNA TGTGCCAGCAGCCCCACAGGGTACAATGAGCAGTTCTTC.

The chain is built from TRBV23-1 and TRBJ2-7; 7 bases agree with TRBD1. TRBV23-1 counts as an open reading frame of uncertain function. The trim removed 6 bases at V and 5 bases at J, leaving 19 bases unmatched. The CDR3 consists of 17 residues. The CDR3 region is CASSRPFDRELRNEQYF. In nucleotides, the CDR3 is TGCGCCAGCAGCCGACCATTTGACAGGGAATTGAGGAACGAGCAGTACTTC.

Written as DNA, the CDR3 is TGTGCCACCAGTGAGACAGGGGGTCGAGAGACCCAGTACTTC. This sequence encodes CATSETGGRETQYF. The rearrangement links TRBV24-1 to TRBJ2-5; 9 bases align to TRBD1. Germline V gives CDR1 KGHDR, CDR2 SFDVKD. The CDR3 is made up of 14 amino acids. With V trimmed by 4 bases and J by 4 bases, 3 bases remained unmatched.

In nucleotides, the CDR3 is TGTGCCAGTAGCCCAATCATCCATCAGCCCCAGCATTTT. Translation: CASSPIIHQPQHF. This chain connects TRBV19 to TRBJ1-5; unclear D gene. Trimming removed 6 bases from V and 5 bases from J, with 11 bases in between. The CDR3 extends over 13 amino acids. In germline, CDR1 is LNHDA, CDR2 SQIVND (reference sequence). Based on the CDR3 plus reference TRBV19 and TRBJ1-5, the full variable domain is DGGITQSPKYLFRKEGQNVTLSCEQNLNHDAMYWYRQDPGQGLRLIYYSQIVNDFQKGDIAEGYSVSREKKESFPLTVTSAQKNPTAFYLCASSPIIHQPQHFGDGTRLSIL.

V and J are TRBV12-3 or TRBV12-4 and TRBJ2-7; TRBD1 aligns across 8 bases. The CDR3 runs to 13 residues. V gave up 4 bases and J gave up 3 bases; unmatched junction bases: 2. The CDR3 protein is CASSWDRSYEQYF. CDR3 DNA sequence: TGTGCCAGCAGTTGGGACAGGAGCTACGAGCAGTACTTC.

This clone was seen a single time. The V call is TRBV7-7, the J call TRBJ2-1; 7 bases are a match to TRBD2. Germline V CDR1 and CDR2: SSHAT, FNYEAQ (reference sequence). The CDR3 covers 15 residues. V gave up 3 bases and J gave up 0 bases; unmatched junction bases: 2. The CDR3 region is CASSLGTNSYNEQFF. CDR3 sequence (DNA): TGTGCCAGCAGCTTGGGGACTAACTCCTACAATGAGCAGTTCTTC. Complete variable domain (other parts from reference TRBV7-7 and TRBJ2-1): GAGVSQSPRYKVTKRGQDVTLRCDPISSHATLYWYQQALGQGPEFLTYFNYEAQPDKSGLPSDRFSAERPEGSISTLTIQRTEQRDSAMYRCASSLGTNSYNEQFFGPGTRLTVL.

CDR3 nucleotide sequence: TGTGCCAGTAGTCCCGTTTTGGGAGTTTTCTTCGAGCAGTACTTC. Translating it yields CASSPVLGVFFEQYF. This chain connects TRBV19 to TRBJ2-7, with a tentative D call TRBD2 (5 bases). V was trimmed by 5 bases and J by 6 bases, leaving 20 bases between them. The CDR3 is 15 amino acids. Per the germline V gene, CDR1 is LNHDA and CDR2 is SQIVND (reference sequence).

The chain has TRBV9 and TRBJ2-3, with D unclear. The CDR3 has 11 amino acids. From germline, CDR1 is SGDLS and CDR2 YYNGEE. The ends were cut back, 4 bases at V and 7 bases at J, with 7 bases in the middle. Written as DNA, the CDR3 is TGTGCCAGCAGCCCCGGGTATACGCAGTATTTT. It yields the protein CASSPGYTQYF.

J is TRBJ2-2 and V is TRBV7-9, with 11 nucleotides matching TRBD2. V lost 3 bases to trimming and J lost 7 bases; unmatched junction nucleotides: 13. This CDR3 contains 18 residues. Germline CDR1 reads SEHNR; CDR2 reads FQNEAQ (reference sequence). For the CDR3, the DNA is TGTGCCAGCAGCTTTGTAGCGGGGGGGCTCCGACTCGGCGGGGAGCTGTTTTTT. It encodes CASSFVAGGLRLGGELFF.

The V gene is TRBV4-1, the J gene TRBJ2-2; TRBD2 aligns across 7 bases. Germline trimming cut 4 bases from V and 0 bases from J; bases unmatched to any gene: 11. There are 18 residues in the CDR3. Germline values: CDR1 MGHRA, CDR2 YSYEKL. The CDR3 nucleotides read TGCGCCAGCAGCCCCTCCGTGCGTGCGGGGGCGAACACCGGGGAGCTGTTTTTT. This gives the protein CASSPSVRAGANTGELFF.

This chain joins TRBV11-2 and TRBJ2-7; the match to TRBD2 covers 8 bases. V was pared by 1 base and J by 0 bases, with 5 bases of the junction left unmatched. Germline V CDR1 and CDR2: SGHAT, FQNNGV. The CDR3 spans 16 residues. This CDR3 reads CASSLALAGGSYEQYF. The CDR3 bases are TGTGCCAGCAGCTTAGCTCTAGCGGGCGGCTCCTACGAGCAGTACTTC.

This chain connects TRBV15 to TRBJ2-2; TRBD2 agrees at 8 bases. Trimming removed 5 bases from V and 6 bases from J; junction bases left unmatched: 14. The CDR3 covers 17 residues. Germline CDR1 and CDR2: LNHNV and YYDKDF (reference sequence). CDR3 residues: CATSLLPAGALAGELFF. The DNA of the CDR3 is TGTGCCACCAGCCTTCTACCAGCGGGGGCCTTGGCCGGGGAGCTGTTTTTT.

This chain links TRBV16 with TRBJ2-7; D possibly corresponds to TRBD2 (6 bases). V lost 0 bases, J lost 5 bases, and 14 bases lay in between. Germline CDR1 reads KGHSY; CDR2 reads FQNENV. There are 15 residues in the CDR3. DNA for the CDR3: TGTGCCAGCAGCCAATCGGGGGGTGCCCTGGACGAGCAGTACTTC. Translating it yields CASSQSGGALDEQYF.